A single sample is the source of the 17 T cell receptor beta chains below, sequenced in a study of cytomegalovirus exposure and HLA in healthy donors. PCR used 60 Vbeta primers and 13 Jbeta primers. Profiled with immunoSEQ multiplex PCR; TCRdb holds only in-frame clones, not every one. The sample lists approximately 160,000 clones; about 63% were seen once. The sequencing input was PBMCs. The receptors were gathered from a middle-aged woman in good health and CMV-seropositive.

V is TRBV27 and J is TRBJ1-5, with 10 bases matching TRBD1. This CDR3 has 20 amino acids. Germline V gene sequence: CDR1 MNHEY, CDR2 SMNVEV (reference sequence). V lost 4 bases and J lost 1; bases outside the gene matches: 16. The CDR3 sequence is CASSSYSSETGGRSNQPQHF. The CDR3 DNA is TGTGCCAGCAGTTCTTATTCGTCTGAGACAGGGGGCAGGAGCAATCAGCCCCAGCATTTT.

The V and J genes are TRBV5-6 and TRBJ1-2; the D gene is possibly TRBD1 (5 bases). This CDR3 is 14 amino acids long. V was trimmed by 4 bases and J by 2 bases, leaving 12 bases between them. CDR1 SGHDT and CDR2 YYEEEE come from the germline V gene. This CDR3 is CASSRDSLNYGYTF. In nucleotides, the CDR3 is TGTGCCAGCAGCCGGGACTCCTTAAACTATGGCTACACCTTC.

Only one count was recorded for this clone. The chain recombines TRBV4-1 with TRBJ2-1, with 10 bases fitting TRBD2. CDR3 length: 18 residues. After removal of 0 bases from V and 5 bases from J, the junction contained 10 bases not matched to a gene. Germline V gene lookup returns CDR1 MGHRA and CDR2 YSYEKL. The CDR3 DNA reads TGCGCCAGCAGCCAAGAGTTTAGTGGGACTAGCGTCCACAATGAGCAGTTCTTC. Its translation: CASSQEFSGTSVHNEQFF.

V is TRBV14 and J is TRBJ1-5; D is unresolved. V gave up 5 bases and J gave up 4 bases, with 6 bases separating them. Germline V gene sequence: CDR1 SGHDN, CDR2 FVKESK. The CDR3 contains 12 residues. The CDR3 spells CASSSRNQPQHF. DNA for the CDR3: TGTGCCAGCAGCTCCCGGAATCAGCCCCAGCATTTT.

This chain joins TRBV4-1 and TRBJ1-2, with 9 bases that match TRBD1. The length of the CDR3 is 15 residues. V dropped 0 bases and J dropped 8; count of bases not matched to a gene: 7. Germline values: CDR1 MGHRA, CDR2 YSYEKL. The CDR3 protein is CASSQDLQGARGYTF. For the CDR3, the DNA is TGCGCCAGCAGCCAAGATTTACAGGGGGCGCGAGGCTACACCTTC.

The chain couples TRBV5-1 to TRBJ2-2; 9 nucleotides align to TRBD2. The CDR3 runs to 16 residues. Germline V gene data show CDR1 as SGHRS and CDR2 as YFSETQ. The J segment lost 3 bases and the V segment lost 2 bases, leaving 5 bases of the junction unmatched. The CDR3 reads CASSFGGGAHTGELFF. The DNA for the CDR3 is TGCGCCAGCAGCTTCGGCGGGGGGGCCCACACCGGGGAGCTGTTTTTT.

The V and J genes are TRBV29-1 and TRBJ2-7; 7 bases align to TRBD2. Trimming took 5 bases from V and 2 from J; bases not matched to a gene: 6. Germline loops: CDR1 SQVTM, CDR2 ANQGSEA. The CDR3 runs 13 residues. CDR3 sequence reads: CSVYREDTYEQYF. The CDR3 DNA sequence: TGCAGCGTTTACCGGGAGGACACCTACGAGCAGTACTTC.

J is TRBJ2-1 and V is TRBV5-1; TRBD2 agrees at 9 bases. This CDR3 spans 15 amino acids. Trimming cost V 2 bases and J 1 base; bases outside gene matches: 1. Germline CDR1 is SGHRS and CDR2 is YFSETQ. The CDR3, as DNA: TGCGCCAGCAGCTTTCTAGCGGGGTCCTACAATGAGCAGTTCTTC. It codes for CASSFLAGSYNEQFF.

The chain combines TRBV27 with TRBJ1-2; D possibly corresponds to TRBD1 (6 bases). V lost 4 bases and J 7 bases, leaving 19 bases between the germline ends. The CDR3 is 15 residues long. CDR1 is MNHEY, CDR2 SMNVEV, per germline (reference sequence). CDR3 sequence (DNA): TGTGCCAGCAGTTCTTCCGTGGCAGGGGTGATTGGCTACACCTTC. It translates to CASSSSVAGVIGYTF.

This rearrangement joins TRBV9 to TRBJ2-1; the match to TRBD2 covers 14 bases. With V trimmed by 3 bases and J by 2 bases, 4 bases remained unmatched. The CDR3 consists of 17 residues. The germline V gene encodes CDR1 SGDLS and CDR2 YYNGEE. The CDR3 DNA is TGTGCCAGCAGCGGACAGACTAGCGGGGGGGCCTACAATGAGCAGTTCTTC. Its protein product is CASSGQTSGGAYNEQFF.

This chain links TRBV6-1 with TRBJ2-5, with D maybe TRBD2 (5 bases). V was clipped by 2 bases and J by 1 base, with 14 bases between them. The CDR3 has 16 residues. Germline V gene lookup returns CDR1 MNHNS and CDR2 SASEGT. The CDR3, as DNA: TGTGCCAGCAGTGAATTAATTGGCGGGTCCCAAGAGACCCAGTACTTC. It yields the protein CASSELIGGSQETQYF.

This clone appeared a single time. The chain carries TRBV19 and TRBJ1-2; the D gene is possibly TRBD1 (5 bases). The V end lost 5 bases, the J end lost 4 bases, and 14 bases lay between the germline ends. Looked up from germline, CDR1 is LNHDA and CDR2 is SQIVND (reference sequence). The CDR3 runs 14 residues. The CDR3 is CASSPHDRLYGYTF. Written as DNA, the CDR3 is TGTGCCAGTAGTCCCCATGACAGACTCTATGGCTACACCTTC.

The chain employs TRBV29-1 and TRBJ2-3, with TRBD2 matching over 7 bases. Unmatched junction bases numbered 12, after V lost 0 bases and J lost 0 bases. Germline assignment: CDR1 SQVTM and CDR2 ANQGSEA. There are 18 residues in the CDR3. CDR3 DNA sequence: TGCAGCGTTGAAGATGCCCGCCCTAGCGGTAAAAGCACAGATACGCAGTATTTT. This codes for CSVEDARPSGKSTDTQYF.

This rearrangement joins TRBV5-1 to TRBJ2-3, with 7 bases matching TRBD2. The germline gives CDR1 SGHRS, CDR2 YFSETQ. V lost 4 bases to trimming and J lost 7 bases; unmatched junction nucleotides: 12. The CDR3 contains 15 residues. CDR3 in amino acids: CASSLLRDYGNTQYF. The CDR3 region has the DNA TGCGCCAGCAGCCTCCTTCGGGACTACGGGAATACGCAGTATTTT.

The chain joins TRBV28 to TRBJ2-7; the D gene is possibly TRBD2 (5 bases). From germline, CDR1 is MDHEN and CDR2 SYDVKM. V shed 5 bases and J shed 3 bases, with 14 bases lying between them. The CDR3 covers 14 residues. Here the CDR3 DNA reads TGTGCCAGCAGTCTTTCCGAGGGTTACTACGAGCAGTACTTC. Its protein is CASSLSEGYYEQYF.

This clone was seen a single time. V and J are TRBV5-1 and TRBJ2-7; 11 nucleotides agree with TRBD2. The CDR3 is 16 amino acids. The junction had 11 bases not matched to a gene; V was cut back by 5 bases and J by 4 bases. Germline CDR1 SGHRS, CDR2 YFSETQ. The CDR3 is CASSQYSGTSGYEQYF. The CDR3 DNA is TGCGCCAGCAGTCAATACTCTGGGACTAGCGGTTACGAGCAGTACTTC.

V is TRBV6-6 and J is TRBJ2-7; a weak D match, TRBD1 (6 bases). Looked up from germline, CDR1 is MNHNY and CDR2 is SVGAGI (reference sequence). This CDR3 has 14 amino acids. Trimming stripped 2 bases from V and 0 bases from J, with 8 bases between. In nucleotides, the CDR3 is TGTGCCAGCAGTTACCGGACAGACTCCTACGAGCAGTACTTC. Translated, it gives CASSYRTDSYEQYF.